The TCR beta chain under discussion was sequenced for a study of blood T cell repertoires in COVID-19. Turning to the study itself: Samples came from the United States, Italy and Spain, spanning acute and convalescent COVID-19.

The cohort comprised adults aged roughly 18 to 90 years residing in some 24 US areas. Participants in the exposed group had met a COVID-19 case in the 2 weeks before joining the study. Assay: immunoSEQ multiplex PCR; the TCRdb copy retains only in-frame clones and omits some. This sample has 200,000 to 300,000 clones, with under 90% found just once. The junction had 1 base not matched to a gene; V was cut back by 6 bases and J by 6 bases. Germline assignment: CDR1 SNHLY and CDR2 FYNNEI. The CDR3 is 12 amino acids. Specimen: PBMCs or T cells enriched from blood (not recorded which). The chain couples TRBV2 to TRBJ1-4; 7 nucleotides align to TRBD1. This TCR came from a woman aged 40 to 50 who had been exposed to COVID-19. CDR3 nucleotides: TGTGCCAGCAGAGGACAGGATGAAAAACTGTTTTTT. Translating gives CASRGQDEKLFF.